The 8 T cell receptor beta chains given below trace back to one sample, sequenced in a study of T cells in Graves' hyperthyroidism and ophthalmopathy. TCR beta CDR3 regions were amplified from RNA. When the TCR CDR3 underwent first-round RT-PCR, the HTBI primer set was used. TCRdb ran MiXCR on the multiplex PCR reads and lists one entry per CDR3 protein. The repertoire consists of some 270,000 distinct CDR3 sequences, with approximately 24% occurring once and the leading ten covering roughly 40%. Material: blood. Receptor source: a woman in her forties with Graves' ophthalmopathy.

This clonotype appeared a single time. The rearrangement links TRBV7-8 to TRBJ1-1, with D uncertain. This CDR3 is 16 amino acids long. Per the germline V gene, CDR1 is SGHVS and CDR2 is FQNEAQ. The V and J ends lost 2 bases and 0 bases respectively, with 13 bases between them. The CDR3 region has the DNA TGTGCCAGCAGCTTAAATCCAGGACGTATGAACACTGAAGCTTTCTTT. It specifies CASSLNPGRMNTEAFF.

The V call is TRBV6-1, the J call TRBJ2-1; a possible D gene is TRBD1 (6 bases). V shed 7 bases and J shed 8 bases, with 21 bases lying between them. The CDR3 extends over 15 amino acids. The germline CDR1 and CDR2 sequences are MNHNS and SASEGT. This CDR3 is CASTPSRGWNDEQFF. In DNA form, the CDR3 reads TGTGCCAGCACGCCCAGCAGGGGCTGGAACGATGAGCAGTTCTTC.

In this sample, this clonotype turned up many times. The CDR3 sequence: CASSSPDREASPLHF. The CDR3 bases are TGTGCCAGCAGTTCCCCCGACAGGGAGGCCTCACCCCTCCACTTT. V is TRBV28 and J is TRBJ1-6, with TRBD1 identical over 7 bases. Per the germline V gene, CDR1 is MDHEN and CDR2 is SYDVKM. The CDR3 spans 15 residues. J lost 10 bases, V lost 4 bases, and 10 bases had no gene match. The full variable domain, completed using reference TRBV28 and TRBJ1-6, is DVKVTQSSRYLVKRTGEKVFLECVQDMDHENMFWYRQDPGLGLRLIYFSYDVKMKEKGDIPEGYSVSREKKERFSLILESASTNQTSMYLCASSSPDREASPLHFGNGTRLTVT.

The chain employs TRBV6-2 or TRBV6-3 and TRBJ1-1, with D possibly TRBD1 on 5 matching bases. Trimming stripped 4 bases from V and 5 bases from J, with 17 bases between. CDR1 MNHEY and CDR2 SVGEGT come from the germline V gene. The CDR3 has 15 residues. The CDR3, as DNA: TGTGCCAGCAGTTTAGGTGAGGGGTTCAGGACTGAAGCTTTCTTT. Protein: CASSLGEGFRTEAFF.

This clonotype has a handful of counts. The rearrangement links TRBV6-1 to TRBJ2-1; TRBD2 matches at 7 bases. The length of the CDR3 is 13 residues. With 8 bases clipped from V and 7 bases from J, the junction kept 8 bases outside the gene matches. The germline CDR1 and CDR2 sequences are MNHNS and SASEGT. The DNA for the CDR3 is TGTGCCAGCGCGGCGGGAGAGGAAAATGAGCAGTTCTTC. Encoded protein: CASAAGEENEQFF.

Many counts were recorded for this clonotype. A much larger clone lies one base from this, so it may be a read error. This chain links TRBV19 with TRBJ2-7; tentatively, D is TRBD1 (6 bases). CDR1 is LNHDA and CDR2 is SQIVND in the germline V gene (reference sequence). This CDR3 is built from 13 residues. As DNA, the CDR3 is TGTGTCAGTAGACAACAGGGTCAATACGAGCAGTACTTC. Its protein product is CVSRQQGQYEQYF.

Only a few counts were recorded for this clonotype. The chain carries TRBV6-1 and TRBJ2-7; 9 bases match TRBD2. J gave up 6 bases and V 1 base, and 7 bases lay outside the gene matches. The CDR3 is made up of 15 amino acids. Germline V gene data show CDR1 as MNHNS and CDR2 as SASEGT. The CDR3 DNA follows: TGTGCCAGCAGTGAAGTAGCGGGAGAGGGGGGCGAGCAGTACTTC. Protein: CASSEVAGEGGEQYF.

This clonotype has ten or more counts. V gene TRBV11-2 combines with J gene TRBJ2-7, with a tentative D call TRBD2 (6 bases). Trimming removed 0 bases from V and 0 bases from J, with 15 bases in between. Germline CDR1 reads SGHAT; CDR2 reads FQNNGV. This CDR3 has 17 amino acids. The CDR3 bases are TGTGCCAGCAGCTTAGATCGGGACTCTTACTACTCCTACGAGCAGTACTTC. It yields the protein CASSLDRDSYYSYEQYF.